Following are 16 T cell receptor beta chains from one sample sequenced in a study of Ad26.COV2.S vaccination and SARS-CoV-2 variants. This table comes from immunoSEQ multiplex PCR, and its TCRdb copy is limited to in-frame clones, with some not included. Here the sample spans 350,000 to 600,000 clones, about nine tenths being singletons. Treatment meaning: roughly 18 received Ad26.COV2.S at low or high dose, single or two shots; roughly 5 received placebo; per-sample allocation not given. Samples analyzed were those drawn on day 63 after the first vaccine or placebo injection. This specimen consisted of peripheral blood, obtained in a trial of Ad26.COV2.S vaccine versus placebo. The source of these receptors is a person aged 18-60 years who received the Ad26.COV2.S COVID-19 vaccine or a placebo.

The J gene is TRBJ2-1, the V gene TRBV11-2; weak D call: TRBD2 (5 bases). The V and J ends lost 3 bases and 4 bases respectively, with 16 bases between them. CDR1 SGHAT and CDR2 FQNNGV come from the germline V gene. The CDR3 totals 16 residues. The CDR3 nucleotides are TGTGCCAGCAGCTTGGGCACGGGGATAGGTTACAATGAGCAGTTCTTC. This gives the protein CASSLGTGIGYNEQFF.

V usage is TRBV10-1 and J usage is TRBJ2-2; D call uncertain. The germline CDR1 and CDR2 sequences are WNHNN and SYGVQD (reference sequence). The length of the CDR3 is 14 residues. The V and J ends lost 4 bases and 7 bases respectively, with 13 bases between them. In DNA form, the CDR3 reads TGCGCCAGCAGTGGGCGAGAGGCGAGCGGGGAGCTGTTTTTT. Protein: CASSGREASGELFF.

The chain joins TRBV3-1 (or the pseudogene TRBV3-2) to TRBJ1-6; tentative D call: TRBD1 (5 bases). The length of the CDR3 is 15 residues. V was pared by 0 bases and J by 9 bases, with 12 bases between. Germline CDR1 LGHDT, CDR2 YNNKEL (reference sequence). The CDR3 loop is CASSQDSGTGSPLHF. The DNA for the CDR3 is TGTGCCAGCAGCCAAGATTCGGGGACCGGTTCACCCCTCCACTTT.

This clone appeared a single time. This chain connects TRBV19 to TRBJ2-3; D might be TRBD1 or TRBD2, each matching 6 bases. Germline CDR1 is LNHDA and CDR2 is SQIVND (reference sequence). V lost 5 bases to trimming and J lost 0 bases, with 12 bases between them. The CDR3 covers 15 residues. CDR3 loop: CASSGGGESTDTQYF. Here the CDR3 DNA reads TGTGCCAGTAGTGGAGGGGGAGAGAGCACAGATACGCAGTATTTT.

The chain joins TRBV7-2 to TRBJ2-7, with 7 nucleotides matching TRBD2. V shed 1 base, J shed 1 base, and the junction held 1 base outside the gene matches. This CDR3 is built from 14 residues. The germline V gene encodes CDR1 SGHTA and CDR2 FQGNSA. CDR3 sequence: CASSLEAGSYEQYF. CDR3 DNA sequence: TGTGCCAGCAGCTTAGAAGCGGGGTCCTACGAGCAGTACTTC.

J is TRBJ2-1 and V is TRBV7-9; D remains unclear. Trimming shortened V by 1 base and J by 5 bases, and 6 bases separated the two germline ends. Germline V gives CDR1 SEHNR, CDR2 FQNEAQ (reference sequence). This CDR3 has 13 residues. CDR3 DNA: TGTGCCAGCAGCTTAGGGGCCCACAATGAGCAGTTCTTC. Translation: CASSLGAHNEQFF.

The chain uses TRBV6-4 and TRBJ2-2; 7 nucleotides line up with TRBD2. Per germline, CDR1 MRHNA and CDR2 SNTAGT. V shed 6 bases, J shed 7 bases, and the junction held 17 bases outside the gene matches. This CDR3 spans 17 amino acids. CDR3 in DNA: TGTGCCAGCAGCCCCTCCCCCGGGACTACCTCTGTCGGGGAGCTGTTTTTT. Amino acid sequence: CASSPSPGTTSVGELFF.

The genes are TRBV9 and TRBJ1-6, with D possibly being TRBD1 (6 bases). The CDR3 length is 15 residues. Looked up from germline, CDR1 is SGDLS and CDR2 is YYNGEE. Trimming took 4 bases from V and 12 from J, leaving 20 bases between them. CDR3 in DNA: TGTGCCAGCAGCCCCGACTCGACAGGAGCACTACCCCTCCACTTT. Residues: CASSPDSTGALPLHF.

This clone came up once. This rearrangement joins TRBV2 to TRBJ2-5; 8 nucleotides agree with TRBD2. The CDR3 has 15 residues. V lost 3 bases to trimming and J lost 4 bases; unmatched junction nucleotides: 7. Per the germline V gene, CDR1 is SNHLY and CDR2 is FYNNEI. DNA for the CDR3: TGTGCCAGCAGTGAGGGGACTAGAGGTCCAGAGACCCAGTACTTC. Residues: CASSEGTRGPETQYF. The full variable domain, with the rest looked up from reference TRBV2 and TRBJ2-5, is EPEVTQTPSHQVTQMGQEVILRCVPISNHLYFYWYRQILGQKVEFLVSFYNNEISEKSEIFDDQFSVERPDGSNFTLKIRSTKLEDSAMYFCASSEGTRGPETQYFGPGTRLLVL.

V gene TRBV7-8 combines with J gene TRBJ1-5; D possibly corresponds to TRBD1 (5 bases). Germline V gene sequence: CDR1 SGHVS, CDR2 FQNEAQ. Trimming left V 5 bases short and J 0 bases short, with 14 bases between. CDR3 length: 16 residues. This chain's CDR3 is CASSQRDWDSNQPQHF. The CDR3 nucleotides are TGTGCCAGCAGCCAACGGGACTGGGATAGCAATCAGCCCCAGCATTTT.

V usage is TRBV6-5 and J usage is TRBJ2-1, with TRBD2 matching over 7 bases. Looked up from germline, CDR1 is MNHEY and CDR2 is SVGAGI. The CDR3 is made up of 16 amino acids. Trimming removed 0 bases from V and 2 bases from J; junction bases left unmatched: 4. This CDR3 reads CASSYSVGRAYNEQFF. The CDR3 DNA follows: TGTGCCAGCAGTTACTCGGTAGGGAGGGCCTACAATGAGCAGTTCTTC.

This clone was counted a single time. The chain recombines TRBV7-2 with TRBJ2-5, with 14 nucleotides matching TRBD2. Trimming at V came to 5 bases and at J to 5 bases, leaving 4 bases not matched to a gene. The germline gives CDR1 SGHTA, CDR2 FQGNSA. This CDR3 contains 15 residues. CDR3 coding DNA: TGTGCCAGCAGCACAAGGACTAGCGGGGGGGAGACCCAGTACTTC. It encodes CASSTRTSGGETQYF.

This sequence joins TRBV5-1 and TRBJ2-3; tentative D call: TRBD2 (7 bases). This CDR3 has 14 residues. The V end was cut by 3 bases, the J end by 5 bases, with 13 bases between. Germline-derived CDR1 and CDR2 are SGHRS and YFSETQ. The CDR3 reads CASSSGGGRDTQYF. CDR3 coding DNA: TGCGCCAGCAGCTCCGGGGGCGGGAGAGATACGCAGTATTTT.

This chain joins TRBV7-6 and TRBJ2-6; D unresolved. The CDR3 is 16 amino acids. Germline CDR1 is SGHVS and CDR2 is FNYEAQ. Trimming stripped 5 bases from V and 0 bases from J, with 11 bases between. The CDR3 DNA sequence: TGTGCCAGCAGCCAAACCCACAACTCTGGGGCCAACGTCCTGACTTTC. Amino acids: CASSQTHNSGANVLTF.

CDR3 nucleotide sequence: TGTGCCAGTAGTATCCGGGGGCCTGGCGAGCAGTACTTC. It yields the protein CASSIRGPGEQYF. The J gene is TRBJ2-7, the V gene TRBV19, with D tentatively TRBD1 or TRBD2 (6 bases each). Germline V gene data show CDR1 as LNHDA and CDR2 as SQIVND (reference sequence). Trimming removed 3 bases at V and 6 bases at J, with 12 bases between. The CDR3 covers 13 residues.

The rearrangement uses TRBV5-1 and TRBJ1-1; TRBD1 might be the D (5 bases). CDR1 SGHRS and CDR2 YFSETQ come from the germline V gene. Between the trimmed V and J ends, which lost 4 bases and 2 bases, there was a span of 12 bases. The CDR3 runs to 14 residues. The CDR3 region is CASSARQGNTEAFF. CDR3 bases: TGCGCCAGCAGCGCTAGGCAGGGTAACACTGAAGCTTTCTTT.